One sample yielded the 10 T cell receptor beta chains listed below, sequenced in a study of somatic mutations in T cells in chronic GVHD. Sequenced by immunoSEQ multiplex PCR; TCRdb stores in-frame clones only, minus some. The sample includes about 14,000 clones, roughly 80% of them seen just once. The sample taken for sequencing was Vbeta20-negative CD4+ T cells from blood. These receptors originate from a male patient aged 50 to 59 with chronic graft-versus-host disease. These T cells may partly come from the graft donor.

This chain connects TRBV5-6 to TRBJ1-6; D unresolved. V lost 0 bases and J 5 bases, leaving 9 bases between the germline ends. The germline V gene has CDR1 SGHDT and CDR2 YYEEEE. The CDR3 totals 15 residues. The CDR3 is CASSLVLANNSPLHF. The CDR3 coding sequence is TGTGCCAGCAGCTTGGTTCTAGCGAATAATTCACCCCTCCACTTT.

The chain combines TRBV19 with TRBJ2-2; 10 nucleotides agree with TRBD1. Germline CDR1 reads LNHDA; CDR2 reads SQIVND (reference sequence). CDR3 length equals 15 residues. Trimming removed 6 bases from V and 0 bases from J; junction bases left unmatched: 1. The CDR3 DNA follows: TGTGCCAGTAGGACAGGGGGCCCGAACACCGGGGAGCTGTTTTTT. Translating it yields CASRTGGPNTGELFF.

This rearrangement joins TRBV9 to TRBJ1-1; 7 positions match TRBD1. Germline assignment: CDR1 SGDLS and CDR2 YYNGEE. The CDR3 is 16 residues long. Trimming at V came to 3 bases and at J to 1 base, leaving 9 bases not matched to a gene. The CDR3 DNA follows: TGTGCCAGCAGCGCCAGACAGGGAACTGGGAACACTGAAGCTTTCTTT. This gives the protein CASSARQGTGNTEAFF.

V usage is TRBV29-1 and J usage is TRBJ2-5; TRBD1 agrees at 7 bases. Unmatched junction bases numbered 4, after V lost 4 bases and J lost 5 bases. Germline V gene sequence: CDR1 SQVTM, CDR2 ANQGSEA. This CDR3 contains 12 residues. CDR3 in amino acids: CSVGQGEETQYF. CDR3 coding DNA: TGCAGCGTTGGACAGGGTGAGGAGACCCAGTACTTC.

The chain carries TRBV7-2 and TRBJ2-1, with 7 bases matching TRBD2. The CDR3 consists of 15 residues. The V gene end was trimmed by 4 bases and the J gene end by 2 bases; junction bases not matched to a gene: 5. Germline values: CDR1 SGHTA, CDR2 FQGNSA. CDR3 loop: CASSYTAGPYNEQFF. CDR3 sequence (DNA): TGTGCCAGCAGCTACACAGCGGGACCCTACAATGAGCAGTTCTTC.

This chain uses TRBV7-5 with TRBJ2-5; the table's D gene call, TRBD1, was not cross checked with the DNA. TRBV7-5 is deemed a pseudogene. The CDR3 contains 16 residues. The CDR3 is CASSFRQGQGQETQYF. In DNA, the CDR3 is TGTGCCAGCAGCTTTCGGCAGGGGCAAGGCCAAGAGACCCAGTACTTC.

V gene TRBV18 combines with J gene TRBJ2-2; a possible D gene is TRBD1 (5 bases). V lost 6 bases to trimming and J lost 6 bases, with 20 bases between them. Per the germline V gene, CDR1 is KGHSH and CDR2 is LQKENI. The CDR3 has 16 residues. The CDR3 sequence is CASSQLMQGSSGELFF. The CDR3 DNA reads TGTGCCAGCTCTCAGCTAATGCAGGGTTCGTCCGGGGAGCTGTTTTTT.

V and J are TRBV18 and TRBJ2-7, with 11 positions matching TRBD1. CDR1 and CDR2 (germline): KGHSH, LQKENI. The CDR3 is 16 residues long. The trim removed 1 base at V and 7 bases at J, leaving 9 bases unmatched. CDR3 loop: CASSPQGTGGSREQYF. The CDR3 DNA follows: TGTGCCAGCTCACCACAAGGGACAGGGGGTAGTCGGGAGCAGTACTTC.

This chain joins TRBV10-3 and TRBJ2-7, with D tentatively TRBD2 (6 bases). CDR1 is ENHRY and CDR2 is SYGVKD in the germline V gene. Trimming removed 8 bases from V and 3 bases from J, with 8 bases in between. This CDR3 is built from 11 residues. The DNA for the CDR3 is TGTGCCATCGGGGGGAACTACGAGCAGTACTTC. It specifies CAIGGNYEQYF.

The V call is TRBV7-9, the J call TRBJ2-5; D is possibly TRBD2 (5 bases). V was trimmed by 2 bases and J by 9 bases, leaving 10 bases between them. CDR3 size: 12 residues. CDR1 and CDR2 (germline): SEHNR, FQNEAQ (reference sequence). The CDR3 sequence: CASSLPGGAQYF. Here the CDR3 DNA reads TGTGCCAGCAGCTTACCAGGAGGAGCCCAGTACTTC.